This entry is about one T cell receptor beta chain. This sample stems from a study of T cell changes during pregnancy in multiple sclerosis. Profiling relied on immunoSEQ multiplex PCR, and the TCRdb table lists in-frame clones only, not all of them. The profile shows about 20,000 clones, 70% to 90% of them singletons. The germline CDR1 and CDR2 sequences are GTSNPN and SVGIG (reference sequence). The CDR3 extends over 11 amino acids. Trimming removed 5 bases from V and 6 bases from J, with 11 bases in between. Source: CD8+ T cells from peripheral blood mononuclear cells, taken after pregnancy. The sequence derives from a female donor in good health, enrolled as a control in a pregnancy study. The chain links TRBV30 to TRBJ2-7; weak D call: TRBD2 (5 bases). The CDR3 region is CAWEGYREQYF. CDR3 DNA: TGTGCCTGGGAGGGATATCGCGAGCAGTACTTC.